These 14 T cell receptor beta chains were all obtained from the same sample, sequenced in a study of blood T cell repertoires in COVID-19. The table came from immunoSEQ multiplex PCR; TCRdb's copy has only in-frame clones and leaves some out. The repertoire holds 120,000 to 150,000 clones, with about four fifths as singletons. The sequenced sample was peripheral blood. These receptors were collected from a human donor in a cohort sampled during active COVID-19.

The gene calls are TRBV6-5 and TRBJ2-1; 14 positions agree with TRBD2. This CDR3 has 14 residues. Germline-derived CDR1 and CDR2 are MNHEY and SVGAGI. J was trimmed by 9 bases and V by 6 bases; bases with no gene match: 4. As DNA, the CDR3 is TGTGCCAGCAGGGGACTAGCGGGAGTCAGTGAGCAGTTCTTC. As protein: CASRGLAGVSEQFF.

The CDR3 DNA reads as TGTGCCAGCAGTTCGGGGACAGGGGGTAACACTGAAGCTTTCTTT. This translates into CASSSGTGGNTEAFF. The chain couples TRBV6-6 to TRBJ1-1, with 11 nucleotides matching TRBD1. Looked up from germline, CDR1 is MNHNY and CDR2 is SVGAGI (reference sequence). V lost 4 bases to trimming and J lost 2 bases; unmatched junction nucleotides: 3. CDR3 length: 15 residues.

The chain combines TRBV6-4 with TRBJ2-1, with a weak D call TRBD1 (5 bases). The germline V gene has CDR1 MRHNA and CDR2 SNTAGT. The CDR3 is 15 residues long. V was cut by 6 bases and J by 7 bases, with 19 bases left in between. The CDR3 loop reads CASSSDPDIRNEQFF. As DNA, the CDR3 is TGTGCCAGCAGCTCCGATCCGGACATCCGGAATGAGCAGTTCTTC.

CDR3: CASSLGDWNGRRKETQYF. The CDR3 bases are TGCGCCAGCAGCTTGGGGGACTGGAACGGGAGGCGAAAAGAGACCCAGTACTTC. This chain joins TRBV5-1 and TRBJ2-5; TRBD2 matches 7 bases. The CDR3 is 18 residues long. From germline, CDR1 is SGHRS and CDR2 YFSETQ. J lost 3 bases, V lost 0 bases, and 14 bases had no gene match. Using reference TRBV5-1 and TRBJ2-5 for the parts outside the CDR3, the full variable domain is KAGVTQTPRYLIKTRGQQVTLSCSPISGHRSVSWYQQTPGQGLQFLFEYFSETQRNKGNFPGRFSGRQFSNSRSEMNVSTLELGDSALYLCASSLGDWNGRRKETQYFGPGTRLLVL.

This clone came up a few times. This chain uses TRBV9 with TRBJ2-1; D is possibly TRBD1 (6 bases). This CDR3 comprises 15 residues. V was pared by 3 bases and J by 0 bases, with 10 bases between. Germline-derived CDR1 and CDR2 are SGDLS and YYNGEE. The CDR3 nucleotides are TGTGCCAGCAGCGGTACAGGGAGCTCCTACAATGAGCAGTTCTTC. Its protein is CASSGTGSSYNEQFF.

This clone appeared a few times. Here the CDR3 reads CASSQDLRLAGEQYF. CDR3 DNA sequence: TGTGCCAGCAGCCAAGATTTGAGACTAGCTGGGGAGCAGTACTTC. The chain couples TRBV3-1 (or the pseudogene TRBV3-2) to TRBJ2-7, with 7 bases aligning to TRBD2. The germline CDR1 and CDR2 sequences are LGHDT and YNNKEL (reference sequence). The CDR3 sequence is 15 residues long. The ends lost 0 bases at V and 7 bases at J; junction bases unmatched: 9.

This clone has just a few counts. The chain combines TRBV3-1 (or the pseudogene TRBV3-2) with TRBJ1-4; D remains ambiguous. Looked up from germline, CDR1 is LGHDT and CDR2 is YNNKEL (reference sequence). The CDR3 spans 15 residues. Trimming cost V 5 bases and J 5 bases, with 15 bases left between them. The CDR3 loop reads CASSWARRANEKLFF. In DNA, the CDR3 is TGTGCCAGCAGCTGGGCGAGGCGGGCGAATGAAAAACTGTTTTTT.

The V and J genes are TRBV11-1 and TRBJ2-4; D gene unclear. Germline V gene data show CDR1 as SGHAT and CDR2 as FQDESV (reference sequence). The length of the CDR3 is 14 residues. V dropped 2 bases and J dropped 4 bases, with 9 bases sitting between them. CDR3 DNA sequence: TGTGCCAGCAGCTTACCCGGGTCAAAAAACATTCAGTACTTC. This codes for CASSLPGSKNIQYF.

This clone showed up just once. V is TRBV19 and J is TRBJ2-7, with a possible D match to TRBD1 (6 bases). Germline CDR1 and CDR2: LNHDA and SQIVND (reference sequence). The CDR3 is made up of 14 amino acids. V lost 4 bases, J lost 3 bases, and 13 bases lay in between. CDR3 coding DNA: TGTGCCAGTAGTAAGGACGGACAGTTCTACGAGCAGTACTTC. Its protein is CASSKDGQFYEQYF. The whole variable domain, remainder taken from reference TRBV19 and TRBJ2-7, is DGGITQSPKYLFRKEGQNVTLSCEQNLNHDAMYWYRQDPGQGLRLIYYSQIVNDFQKGDIAEGYSVSREKKESFPLTVTSAQKNPTAFYLCASSKDGQFYEQYFGPGTRLTVT.

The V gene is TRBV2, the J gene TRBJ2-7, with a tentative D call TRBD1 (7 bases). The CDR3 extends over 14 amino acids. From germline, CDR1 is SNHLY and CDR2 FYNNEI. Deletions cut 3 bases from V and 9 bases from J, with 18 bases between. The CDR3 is CASSDSDRAGRQYF. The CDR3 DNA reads TGTGCCAGCAGTGATAGTGACAGGGCGGGACGGCAGTACTTC.

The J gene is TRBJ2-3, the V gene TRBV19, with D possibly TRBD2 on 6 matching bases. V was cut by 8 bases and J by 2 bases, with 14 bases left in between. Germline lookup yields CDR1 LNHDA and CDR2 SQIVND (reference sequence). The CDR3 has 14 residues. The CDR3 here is CASHRGLATDTQYF. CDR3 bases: TGTGCCAGTCACCGGGGACTGGCCACAGATACGCAGTATTTT.

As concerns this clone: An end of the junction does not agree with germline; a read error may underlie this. CDR3 in amino acids: CASRQAETQYF. The CDR3 DNA reads TGTGCCAGCAGGCAAGCGGAGACCCAGTACTTC. This sequence joins TRBV3-1 (or the pseudogene TRBV3-2) and TRBJ2-5; D call uncertain. This CDR3 region has 11 residues. Germline lookup yields CDR1 LGHDT and CDR2 YNNKEL (reference sequence).

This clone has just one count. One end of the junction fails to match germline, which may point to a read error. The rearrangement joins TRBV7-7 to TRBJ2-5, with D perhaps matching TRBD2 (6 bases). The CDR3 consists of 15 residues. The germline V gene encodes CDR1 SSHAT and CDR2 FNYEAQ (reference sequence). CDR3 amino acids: CASSLVPGVGETQYF. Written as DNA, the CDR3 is TGTGCTAGCAGCTTAGTGCCGGGAGTGGGAGAGACCCAGTACTTC.

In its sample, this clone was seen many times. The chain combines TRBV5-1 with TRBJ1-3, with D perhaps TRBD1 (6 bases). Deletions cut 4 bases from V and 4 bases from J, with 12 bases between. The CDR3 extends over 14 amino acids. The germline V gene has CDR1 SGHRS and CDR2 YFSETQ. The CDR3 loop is CASSGTGSGNTIYF. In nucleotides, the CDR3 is TGCGCCAGCAGCGGTACAGGGAGCGGAAACACCATATATTTT.